The text below deals with one T cell receptor beta chain. What it recognizes is unknown. Trimming removed 0 bases at V and 0 bases at J, with 25 bases between. CDR1 and CDR2 from the germline V gene are DFQATT and SNEGSKA (reference sequence). CDR3 length: 20 residues. The sample comes from a study of T-cell memory formation after mild COVID-19. Libraries for TCRalpha and TCRbeta carried sample barcodes and unique molecular identifiers via 5'RACE. Via MiXCR, TCRdb re-called the 5' RACE reads, giving one row per CDR3 protein. The top ten hold under 45% of the sample, which has 80,000 to 95,000 distinct CDR3 sequences, around a quarter seen once. Study-level results: Some clones that responded were present in memory (sampled pre-infection), which suggests cross-reactive memory joined. Whether second-wave clones peaking at day 37 were SARS-CoV-2 specific went unconfirmed. Day 15 to 85 contracting clones showed balanced CD4/CD8; later expanders leaned CD4+.

The sample was PBMCs or a T cell subset sorted from them (not recorded which). This receptor was identified in a man between 18 and 35 years old who had mild COVID-19 (a few samples of this study predate the infection). Cell type and time point are not known. This rearrangement joins TRBV20-1 to TRBJ2-3; possible D gene TRBD2, 6 bases. The CDR3 sequence is CSARDWTGTGDPASTDTQYF. CDR3 bases: TGCAGTGCTAGAGATTGGACGGGGACGGGGGACCCTGCTAGCACAGATACGCAGTATTTT.